The 20 T cell receptor beta chains presented below share a single source sample, sequenced in a study of blood T cells in healthy people across ages. For the second PCR, which ran for roughly 7 to 11 cycles, a sample-barcoded 5' primer and a J-beta primer mix were used. Via MiXCR, TCRdb re-called the 5' RACE reads, giving one row per CDR3 protein. The sample yields around 1,800,000 distinct CDR3 sequences, about two fifths seen once. The sample consisted of blood. The receptors were sampled from a human donor in good health.

V is TRBV4-3 and J is TRBJ1-4, with D hard to call. Germline loops: CDR1 LGHNA, CDR2 YSLEER. V lost 0 bases and J lost 8, with 13 bases in between. The CDR3 extends over 15 amino acids. The chain's CDR3 is CASSQESWVEEKLFF. CDR3 DNA sequence: TGCGCCAGCAGCCAAGAATCATGGGTGGAGGAAAAACTGTTTTTT.

The gene calls are TRBV10-3 and TRBJ1-5; D is ambiguous. Germline V gene sequence: CDR1 ENHRY, CDR2 SYGVKD. The CDR3 loop spans 13 amino acids. Trimming pared 2 bases from V and 7 bases from J, leaving 9 bases between. The CDR3 region has the DNA TGTGCCATCAGTGAGGCAGGAGGGCAGCCCCAGCATTTT. This sequence encodes CAISEAGGQPQHF.

The gene calls are TRBV10-3 and TRBJ2-3; D not resolved. Looked up from germline, CDR1 is ENHRY and CDR2 is SYGVKD. CDR3 size: 15 residues. The V gene lost 6 bases and the J gene lost 0 bases, with 13 bases spanning the gap. The CDR3 here is CAISILSTSTDTQYF. The DNA for the CDR3 is TGTGCCATCAGCATACTCTCAACTAGCACAGATACGCAGTATTTT.

J is TRBJ1-1 and V is TRBV7-2, with 10 positions matching TRBD1. CDR1 is SGHTA, CDR2 FQGNSA, per germline. Losses at the gene ends were 2 bases for V and 1 base for J; bases not matched to a gene: 7. This CDR3 region has 17 residues. The CDR3, as DNA: TGTGCCAGCAGCTTAATGACAGGGGGCGCAAAGAACACTGAAGCTTTCTTT. This encodes CASSLMTGGAKNTEAFF.

The chain joins TRBV28 to TRBJ2-1; D gene unclear. CDR1 is MDHEN, CDR2 SYDVKM, per germline. This CDR3 has 13 residues. V was shortened by 7 bases and J by 4 bases, with 11 bases between the two germline ends. The CDR3: CASTRTEYNEQFF. The CDR3 nucleotides are TGTGCCAGCACAAGGACCGAATACAATGAGCAGTTCTTC.

The chain uses TRBV20-1 and TRBJ2-5; 9 nucleotides agree with TRBD2. The J call is doubtful: the DNA matches TRBJ2-7 better. The CDR3 spans 15 residues. The germline CDR1 and CDR2 sequences are DFQATT and SNEGSKA (reference sequence). In DNA, the CDR3 is TGCAGTGCTAGTTACCCTGGCGGGGGGGGCCACGAGCAGTACTTC. Translation: CSASYPGGGGHEQYF.

J is TRBJ2-6 and V is TRBV9; no clear D gene. This CDR3 comprises 14 residues. Germline V gene sequence: CDR1 SGDLS, CDR2 YYNGEE. With 2 bases removed from V and 4 bases from J, the gap between germline ends came to 7 bases. CDR3 in amino acids: CASSVFQGANVLTF. CDR3 DNA: TGTGCCAGCAGCGTCTTCCAAGGGGCCAACGTCCTGACTTTC.

In the case of this clonotype: The junction does not match germline at one end; this may be a read error. The chain links TRBV29-1 to TRBJ1-2; D is uncertain. The germline V gene has CDR1 SQVTM and CDR2 ANQGSEA. The CDR3 contains 12 residues. The CDR3 loop is CGVEVGNYGYTF. DNA for the CDR3: TGCGGCGTTGAGGTGGGAAACTATGGCTACACCTTC.

The rearrangement uses TRBV7-2 and TRBJ1-2, with 8 bases fitting TRBD1. The V segment lost 3 bases and the J segment 10 bases; nucleotides outside the gene matches: 7. The CDR3 consists of 13 residues. Germline values: CDR1 SGHTA, CDR2 FQGNSA. The CDR3 loop is CASSFQGARDYTF. The CDR3 DNA follows: TGTGCCAGCAGCTTTCAGGGGGCGAGGGACTACACCTTC.

This clonotype has more than one count but fewer than ten. The genes are TRBV29-1 and TRBJ2-5, with D tentatively TRBD1 (7 bases). V shed 5 bases and J shed 5 bases, with 18 bases lying between them. Germline assignment: CDR1 SQVTM and CDR2 ANQGSEA. There are 14 residues in the CDR3. The CDR3 sequence: CSVRQGGPGETQYF. In nucleotides, the CDR3 is TGCAGCGTTCGCCAGGGGGGTCCTGGGGAGACCCAGTACTTC.

Notes on this clonotype: A much larger clone lies a single base off, so this may be a read error. The chain employs TRBV20-1 and TRBJ2-5; no firm D call. Germline assignment: CDR1 DFQATT and CDR2 SNEGSKA (reference sequence). The CDR3 length is 12 residues. V lost 3 bases and J 7 bases, leaving 12 bases between the germline ends. The CDR3 DNA sequence: TGCAGTGCTAGGCCAACGATTTGGACCCAGTACTTC. It specifies CSARPTIWTQYF.

This sequence joins TRBV19 and TRBJ2-1, with 12 bases fitting TRBD1. After removal of 6 bases from V and 7 bases from J, the junction contained 10 bases not matched to a gene. This CDR3 is built from 16 residues. Per germline, CDR1 LNHDA and CDR2 SQIVND (reference sequence). CDR3 sequence: CASRSPGQGAGNEQFF. Written as DNA, the CDR3 is TGTGCCAGTAGGTCCCCGGGACAGGGGGCCGGGAATGAGCAGTTCTTC. Based on the CDR3 plus reference TRBV19 and TRBJ2-1, the full variable domain is DGGITQSPKYLFRKEGQNVTLSCEQNLNHDAMYWYRQDPGQGLRLIYYSQIVNDFQKGDIAEGYSVSREKKESFPLTVTSAQKNPTAFYLCASRSPGQGAGNEQFFGPGTRLTVL.

The chain is built from TRBV20-1 and TRBJ1-2, with D possibly being TRBD1 (6 bases). The CDR3 loop spans 13 amino acids. Germline V CDR1 and CDR2: DFQATT, SNEGSKA (reference sequence). Between the trimmed V and J ends, which lost 6 bases and 7 bases, there was a span of 18 bases. The CDR3 reads CSANGRTALGYTF. The CDR3 DNA reads as TGCAGTGCAAATGGGCGGACAGCCCTTGGCTACACCTTC.

This chain uses TRBV15 with TRBJ1-5; D is ambiguous. V lost 9 bases, J lost 2 bases, and 17 bases lay in between. The CDR3 spans 15 residues. Germline V gene sequence: CDR1 LNHNV, CDR2 YYDKDF (reference sequence). CDR3 in amino acids: CATASALEGNQPQHF. The CDR3 DNA follows: TGTGCCACTGCCTCTGCCTTAGAGGGCAATCAGCCCCAGCATTTT. Filled out from reference TRBV15 and TRBJ1-5, the complete variable domain reads DAMVIQNPRYQVTQFGKPVTLSCSQTLNHNVMYWYQQKSSQAPKLLFHYYDKDFNNEADTPDNFQSRRPNTSFCFLDIRSPGLGDTAMYLCATASALEGNQPQHFGDGTRLSIL.

This clonotype was picked up a small number of times. The gene calls are TRBV20-1 and TRBJ1-2; 10 nucleotides match TRBD1. Trimming cost V 4 bases and J 8 bases; bases outside gene matches: 13. The CDR3 sequence is 15 residues long. Germline lookup yields CDR1 DFQATT and CDR2 SNEGSKA (reference sequence). CDR3 DNA: TGCAGTGCTACTCTTGGGACAGGGGTAGCGCGGGGCTACACCTTC. Its translation: CSATLGTGVARGYTF.

V usage is TRBV30 and J usage is TRBJ2-3; 8 bases are a match to TRBD2. Germline CDR1 and CDR2: GTSNPN and SVGIG (reference sequence). The V gene end was trimmed by 3 bases and the J gene end by 2 bases; junction bases not matched to a gene: 4. This CDR3 spans 14 amino acids. The DNA for the CDR3 is TGTGCCTGGAGCGGGACTAGATTCACAGATACGCAGTATTTT. It encodes CAWSGTRFTDTQYF.

The CDR3 sequence is CASSSTGTGASRRYTF. CDR3 DNA sequence: TGTGCCAGCAGTTCAACCGGGACAGGGGCTTCCCGACGCTACACCTTC. The gene calls are TRBV6-2 or TRBV6-3 and TRBJ1-2; 10 bases line up with TRBD1. This CDR3 has 16 amino acids. Germline lookup yields CDR1 MNHEY and CDR2 SVGEGT. V was clipped by 4 bases and J by 9 bases; unmatched bases: 14.

V usage is TRBV29-1 and J usage is TRBJ2-3, with 10 bases lining up with TRBD2. The CDR3 is 15 amino acids. Losses at the gene ends were 5 bases for V and 3 bases for J; bases not matched to a gene: 8. From germline, CDR1 is SQVTM and CDR2 ANQGSEA. CDR3 protein: CSVNERGGSTDTQYF. In DNA, the CDR3 is TGCAGCGTTAATGAGCGGGGGGGCTCGACAGATACGCAGTATTTT.

This clonotype was detected ten times or more. This sequence joins TRBV6-5 and TRBJ2-7; D is perhaps TRBD1 (6 bases). The CDR3 is 14 residues long. Between the trimmed V and J ends, which lost 0 bases and 10 bases, there was a span of 16 bases. Per the germline V gene, CDR1 is MNHEY and CDR2 is SVGAGI. The CDR3 spells CASSYSGAQPRQYF. CDR3 sequence (DNA): TGTGCCAGCAGTTACTCGGGGGCCCAGCCGCGACAGTACTTC.

The chain carries TRBV29-1 and TRBJ2-6, with 8 nucleotides matching TRBD1. Per the germline V gene, CDR1 is SQVTM and CDR2 is ANQGSEA. V shed 5 bases and J 0 bases; nucleotides not matched to a gene: 9. CDR3 size: 17 residues. CDR3 sequence: CSVSTGQVFSGANVLTF. CDR3 DNA: TGCAGCGTTTCGACGGGACAGGTTTTCTCTGGGGCCAACGTCCTGACTTTC.